The source of this T cell receptor beta chain is a study of blood T cell repertoires in COVID-19. About the study: Acute and convalescent COVID-19 specimens originated in the United States, Italy and Spain. T cells, B-cell-depleted T cells, or PBMCs provided the cDNA or gDNA that served as material.

As processed by the authors: By means of reference gene primer amplification, nucleated cell counts were estimated. This table comes from immunoSEQ multiplex PCR, and its TCRdb copy is limited to in-frame clones, with some not included. D and trimming come from the DNA, and the V and J calls and clone size come from that table. The sample includes around 260,000 clones, about 90% of them seen just once. Germline V CDR1 and CDR2: SGHTA, FQGTGA. V lost 3 bases, J lost 4 bases, and 11 bases lay in between. The CDR3 totals 14 residues. Patients from Seattle were sampled longitudinally, starting during active infection.

Sequenced material: peripheral blood. V is TRBV7-3 and J is TRBJ2-3, with a weak D call TRBD2 (5 bases). The receptor was isolated from a woman between 65 and 79 years old with COVID-19, enrolled during active disease. CDR3 DNA: TGTGCCAGCAGCTTCCAGCCTAGCTCAGATACGCAGTATTTT. Amino acid sequence: CASSFQPSSDTQYF.